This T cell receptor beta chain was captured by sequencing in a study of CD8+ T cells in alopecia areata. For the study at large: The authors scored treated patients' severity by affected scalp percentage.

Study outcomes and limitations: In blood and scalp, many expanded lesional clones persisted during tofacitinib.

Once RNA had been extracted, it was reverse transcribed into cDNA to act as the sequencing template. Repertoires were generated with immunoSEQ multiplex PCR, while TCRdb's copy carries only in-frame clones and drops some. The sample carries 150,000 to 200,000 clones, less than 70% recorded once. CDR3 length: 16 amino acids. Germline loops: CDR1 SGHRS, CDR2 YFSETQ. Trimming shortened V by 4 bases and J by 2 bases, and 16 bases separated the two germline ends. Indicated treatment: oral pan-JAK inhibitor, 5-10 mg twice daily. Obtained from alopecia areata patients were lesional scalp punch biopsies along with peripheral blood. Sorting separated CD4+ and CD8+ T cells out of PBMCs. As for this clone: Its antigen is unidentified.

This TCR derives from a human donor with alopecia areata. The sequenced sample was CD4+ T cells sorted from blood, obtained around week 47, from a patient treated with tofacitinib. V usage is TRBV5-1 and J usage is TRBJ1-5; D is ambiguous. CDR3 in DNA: TGCGCCAGCAGCCCCGGTCTCATCCCGGGCAATCAGCCCCAGCATTTT. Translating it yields CASSPGLIPGNQPQHF.